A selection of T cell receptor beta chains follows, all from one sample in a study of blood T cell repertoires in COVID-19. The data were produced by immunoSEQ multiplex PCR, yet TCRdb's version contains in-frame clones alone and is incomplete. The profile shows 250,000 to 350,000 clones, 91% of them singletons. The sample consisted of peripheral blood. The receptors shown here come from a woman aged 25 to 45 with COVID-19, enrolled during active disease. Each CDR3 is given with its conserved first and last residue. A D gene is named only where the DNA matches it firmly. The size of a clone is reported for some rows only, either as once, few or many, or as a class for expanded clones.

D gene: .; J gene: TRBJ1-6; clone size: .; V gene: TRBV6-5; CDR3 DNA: TGTGCCAGCAGTTACGATTCAGGGGCTGATAATTCACCCCTCCACTTT; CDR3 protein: CASSYDSGADNSPLHF
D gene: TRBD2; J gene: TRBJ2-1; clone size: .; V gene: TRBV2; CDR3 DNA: TGTGCCAGCAGTGAAGCTAGCGGGAGTGGCAATGAGCAGTTCTTC; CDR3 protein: CASSEASGSGNEQFF
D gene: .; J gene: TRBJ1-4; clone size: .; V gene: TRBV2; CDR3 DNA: TGTGCCAGCAGTCTTGGACGGGGTAATGAAAAACTGTTTTTT; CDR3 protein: CASSLGRGNEKLFF
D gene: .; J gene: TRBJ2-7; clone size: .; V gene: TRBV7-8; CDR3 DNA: TGTGCCAGCAGCCCTCTTAAGACAGATTCCTACGAGCAGTACTTC; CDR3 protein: CASSPLKTDSYEQYF
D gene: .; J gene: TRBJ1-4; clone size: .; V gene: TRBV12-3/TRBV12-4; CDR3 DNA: TGTGCCAGCAGTTTTTCCCCCGTGGAAAAACTGTTTTTT; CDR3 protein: CASSFSPVEKLFF
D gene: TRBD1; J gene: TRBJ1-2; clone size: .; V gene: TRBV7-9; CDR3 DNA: TGTGCCAGCAGCTCCATATCGCTAACGACCCAGGGGGCTTATGGCTACACCTTC; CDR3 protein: CASSSISLTTQGAYGYTF
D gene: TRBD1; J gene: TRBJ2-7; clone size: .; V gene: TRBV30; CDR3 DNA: TGTGCCTGGAGCCCCCAGGGGGACGAGCAGTACTTC; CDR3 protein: CAWSPQGDEQYF
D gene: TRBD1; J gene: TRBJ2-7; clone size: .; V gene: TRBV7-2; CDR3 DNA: TGTGCCAGCAGCGATCCGGGACAGCCTTCATACGAGCAGTACTTC; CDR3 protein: CASSDPGQPSYEQYF
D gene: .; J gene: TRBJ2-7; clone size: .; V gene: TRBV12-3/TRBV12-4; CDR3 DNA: TGTGCCAGCAGTTCGGGGTTAACCTACGAGCAGTACTTC; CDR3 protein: CASSSGLTYEQYF
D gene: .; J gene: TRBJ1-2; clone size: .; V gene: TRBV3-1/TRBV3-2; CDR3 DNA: TGTGCCAGCAGCCAATCAAGGGGCGCGAGAGGCTACACCTTC; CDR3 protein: CASSQSRGARGYTF
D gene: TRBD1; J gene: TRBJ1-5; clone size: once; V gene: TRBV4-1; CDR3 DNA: TGCGCCAGCAGCCACGGGACAGGAGGGGTATTGAGCAATCAGCCCCAGCATTTT; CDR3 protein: CASSHGTGGVLSNQPQHF
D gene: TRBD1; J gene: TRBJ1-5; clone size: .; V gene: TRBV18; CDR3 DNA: TGTGCCAGCTCACGACAGGGGAGCAATCAGCCCCAGCATTTT; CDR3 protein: CASSRQGSNQPQHF
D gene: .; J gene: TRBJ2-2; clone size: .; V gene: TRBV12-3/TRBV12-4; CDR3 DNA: TGTGCCACAATCCAGGGGTCCACCGGGGAGCTGTTTTTT; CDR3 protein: CATIQGSTGELFF
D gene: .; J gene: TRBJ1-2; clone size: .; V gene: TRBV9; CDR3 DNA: TGTGCCAGCAGCGTAGTTGACAACTCTAACTATGGCTACACCTTC; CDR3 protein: CASSVVDNSNYGYTF
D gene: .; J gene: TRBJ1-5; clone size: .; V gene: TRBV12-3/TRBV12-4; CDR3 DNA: TGTGCCAGCACGGGGGGGGTAGGTCAGCCCCAGCATTTT; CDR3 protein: CASTGGVGQPQHF
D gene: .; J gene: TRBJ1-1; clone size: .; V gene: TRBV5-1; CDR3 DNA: TGCGCCAGCAGCTTGTCTCAGGGGAACACTGAAGCTTTCTTT; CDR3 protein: CASSLSQGNTEAFF
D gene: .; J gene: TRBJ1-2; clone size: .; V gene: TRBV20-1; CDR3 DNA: TGCAGTGCTAGGAGCAGGGACTTCTACACCTTC; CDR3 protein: CSARSRDFYTF
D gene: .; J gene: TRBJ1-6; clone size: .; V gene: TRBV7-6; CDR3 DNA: TGTGCCAGCAGCGGCCGGGGGGGAGAAAATTCACCCCTCCACTTT; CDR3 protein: CASSGRGGENSPLHF
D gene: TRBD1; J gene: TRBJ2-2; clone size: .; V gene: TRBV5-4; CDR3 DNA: TGTGCCAGCAGCCCGACAGGGGTGAACACCGGGGAGCTGTTTTTT; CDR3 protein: CASSPTGVNTGELFF
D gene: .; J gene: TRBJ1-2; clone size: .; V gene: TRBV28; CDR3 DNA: TGTGCCAGCAGACCGGCAGGGATTAACTATGGCTACACCTTC; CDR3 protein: CASRPAGINYGYTF
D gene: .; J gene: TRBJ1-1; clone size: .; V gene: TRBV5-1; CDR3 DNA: TGCGCCAGCGGGTCGGAGGGGCCGAACACTGAAGCTTTCTTT; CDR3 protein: CASGSEGPNTEAFF
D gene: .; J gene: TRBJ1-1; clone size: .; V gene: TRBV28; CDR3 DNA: TGTGCCAGCAGTTTGTCAGGGTCCCTTTGGGAAGCTTTCTTT; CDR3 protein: CASSLSGSLWEAFF
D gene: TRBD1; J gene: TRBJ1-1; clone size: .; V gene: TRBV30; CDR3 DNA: TGTGCCTGGAGGGCAGGGACAGGGGGCTGGACTGAAGCTTTCTTT; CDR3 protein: CAWRAGTGGWTEAFF
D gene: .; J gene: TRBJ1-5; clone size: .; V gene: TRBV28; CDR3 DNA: TGTGCCAGCAGAGAGACAGGCCATAGCAATCAGCCCCAGCATTTT; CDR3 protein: CASRETGHSNQPQHF
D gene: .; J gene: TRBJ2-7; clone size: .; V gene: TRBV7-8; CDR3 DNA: TGTGCCAGCAACCTTGACACTCGGATCAACTACGAGCAGTACTTC; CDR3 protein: CASNLDTRINYEQYF